Below, 26 T cell receptor beta chains from the same sample are listed, as sequenced in a study of PD-1 blockade in classical Hodgkin lymphoma. Only in-frame clones appear in the TCRdb table, and some are missing; sequencing was by immunoSEQ multiplex PCR. This sample has 70,000 or so clones, with roughly two thirds found just once. Relapses following autologous stem cell transplantation were seen in all patients, with brentuximab vedotin exposure varying. The starting material was peripheral blood mononuclear cells (PBMCs), obtained before the second cycle of nivolumab. These receptors originate from a human donor with classical Hodgkin lymphoma.

The V and J genes are TRBV5-1 and TRBJ1-2; 7 nucleotides match TRBD1. This CDR3 has 13 amino acids. CDR1 and CDR2 (germline): SGHRS, YFSETQ. V shed 3 bases, J shed 4 bases, and the junction held 3 bases outside the gene matches. DNA for the CDR3: TGCGCCAGCAGCTGGGACAGCAGCTATGGCTACACCTTC. The encoded protein is CASSWDSSYGYTF.

This rearrangement joins TRBV11-2 to TRBJ2-4; D call uncertain. CDR1 is SGHAT, CDR2 FQNNGV, per germline. The CDR3 runs 14 residues. Between the trimmed V and J ends, which lost 4 bases and 4 bases, there was a span of 11 bases. In nucleotides, the CDR3 is TGTGCCAGCAGCTCCCGGACGGGTAAAAACATTCAGTACTTC. Translating it yields CASSSRTGKNIQYF.

The chain has TRBV11-2 and TRBJ2-7, with 9 bases identical to TRBD1. Germline loops: CDR1 SGHAT, CDR2 FQNNGV. The CDR3 runs 15 residues. V lost 5 bases and J lost 0; bases outside the gene matches: 5. The CDR3 loop reads CASSPSTGGSYEQYF. The DNA of the CDR3 is TGTGCCAGCAGCCCATCGACAGGGGGCTCCTACGAGCAGTACTTC.

CDR3 bases: TGTGCCAGTAGTGATCCCGGGACAGGGAGCTCCTACGAGCAGTACTTC. Translating it yields CASSDPGTGSSYEQYF. The V gene is TRBV19, the J gene TRBJ2-7, with TRBD1 matching over 9 bases. The germline V gene has CDR1 LNHDA and CDR2 SQIVND (reference sequence). J lost 0 bases, V lost 5 bases, and 8 bases had no gene match. The CDR3 is 16 residues long.

V usage is TRBV12-5 and J usage is TRBJ2-2; 7 bases align to TRBD2. The CDR3 runs 15 residues. V shed 0 bases and J 6 bases; nucleotides not matched to a gene: 4. Germline CDR1 is LGHNT and CDR2 is FRNRAP. CDR3 protein: CASGLVHGGAGELFF. In DNA, the CDR3 is TGTGCTAGTGGTTTGGTACATGGGGGGGCCGGGGAGCTGTTTTTT.

This chain joins TRBV4-1 and TRBJ2-5; D may be TRBD1 (6 bases). The germline V gene has CDR1 MGHRA and CDR2 YSYEKL. The CDR3 contains 14 residues. V was cut by 1 base and J by 5 bases, with 11 bases left in between. The CDR3 DNA is TGCGCCAGCAGCCAAGGGACAGCTCAGGAGACCCAGTACTTC. This gives the protein CASSQGTAQETQYF.

V and J are TRBV30 and TRBJ2-7; D is ambiguous. Trimming shortened V by 4 bases and J by 2 bases, and 12 bases separated the two germline ends. CDR1 and CDR2 (germline): GTSNPN, SVGIG (reference sequence). This CDR3 has 13 amino acids. The CDR3 sequence: CAWNVGGPYEQYF. In DNA form, the CDR3 reads TGTGCCTGGAATGTGGGCGGCCCCTACGAGCAGTACTTC.

The chain recombines TRBV6-6 with TRBJ2-3; D is possibly TRBD1 (5 bases). This CDR3 is built from 13 residues. Germline CDR1 MNHNY, CDR2 SVGAGI (reference sequence). Between the trimmed V and J ends, which lost 8 bases and 4 bases, there was a span of 13 bases. CDR3 protein: CASSPLGADTQYF. CDR3 DNA sequence: TGTGCCAGCTCACCGCTAGGGGCAGATACGCAGTATTTT.

The chain links TRBV19 to TRBJ1-2; 8 bases fit TRBD1. V dropped 5 bases and J dropped 4; count of bases not matched to a gene: 6. CDR3 length: 14 amino acids. CDR1 is LNHDA and CDR2 is SQIVND in the germline V gene (reference sequence). CDR3 sequence reads: CASSPGTGAYGYTF. The DNA of the CDR3 is TGTGCCAGTAGTCCAGGGACAGGTGCCTATGGCTACACCTTC.

This chain's CDR3 is CASSMGGSSRETQYF. Here the CDR3 DNA reads TGTGCCAGTAGTATGGGCGGGTCGTCTCGGGAGACCCAGTACTTC. The genes are TRBV19 and TRBJ2-5; D might be TRBD2 (5 bases). The CDR3 runs 15 residues. V lost 3 bases and J lost 5, with 16 bases in between. CDR1 LNHDA and CDR2 SQIVND come from the germline V gene (reference sequence).

In this sample, this clone turned up once. The chain carries TRBV14 and TRBJ2-7; D not certain. Looked up from germline, CDR1 is SGHDN and CDR2 is FVKESK. This CDR3 has 12 amino acids. The ends were cut back, 4 bases at V and 0 bases at J, with 4 bases in the middle. The DNA of the CDR3 is TGTGCCAGCAGCCGAATCTCCTACGAGCAGTACTTC. Translated: CASSRISYEQYF.

The chain couples TRBV7-2 to TRBJ1-1; no firm D call. This CDR3 contains 14 residues. V was cut by 4 bases and J by 1 base, with 10 bases left in between. Germline V CDR1 and CDR2: SGHTA, FQGNSA. The CDR3 loop is CASSSDGGNTEAFF. DNA of the CDR3: TGTGCCAGCAGCTCGGACGGAGGGAACACTGAAGCTTTCTTT.

The rearrangement joins TRBV2 to TRBJ1-2; the match to TRBD1 covers 7 bases. Trimming took 10 bases from V and 1 from J; bases not matched to a gene: 9. CDR3 size: 14 residues. Germline V gene sequence: CDR1 SNHLY, CDR2 FYNNEI. DNA for the CDR3: TGTGCCACCGCGGGAGGGGGCTTTAACTATGGCTACACCTTC. Its protein is CATAGGGFNYGYTF.

This chain uses TRBV30 with TRBJ1-2; perhaps TRBD1 as D (5 bases). CDR1 GTSNPN and CDR2 SVGIG come from the germline V gene (reference sequence). V lost 8 bases and J 2 bases, leaving 12 bases between the germline ends. The CDR3 spans 12 residues. This CDR3 reads CARDELNYGYTF. In nucleotides, the CDR3 is TGTGCCCGGGACGAACTAAACTATGGCTACACCTTC.

This clone was counted once. The V call is TRBV5-6, the J call TRBJ2-5, with D unresolved. Trimming removed 2 bases from V and 5 bases from J, with 16 bases in between. Germline V CDR1 and CDR2: SGHDT, YYEEEE. This CDR3 region has 15 residues. In DNA form, the CDR3 reads TGTGCCAGCAGCTTCCCCCTCCCAGGTCCGGAGACCCAGTACTTC. This codes for CASSFPLPGPETQYF.

The rearrangement joins TRBV6-6 to TRBJ2-1; D perhaps matches TRBD2 (6 bases). The CDR3 totals 13 residues. Per the germline V gene, CDR1 is MNHNY and CDR2 is SVGAGI (reference sequence). Trimming cost V 5 bases and J 9 bases, with 14 bases left between them. As DNA, the CDR3 is TGTGCCAGCAGTGCGGGACGTCTCGGTGAGCAGTTCTTC. It translates to CASSAGRLGEQFF.

The genes are TRBV5-1 and TRBJ2-7; D is unresolved. From germline, CDR1 is SGHRS and CDR2 YFSETQ. The length of the CDR3 is 13 residues. Deletions cut 0 bases from V and 0 bases from J, with 4 bases between. CDR3 coding DNA: TGCGCCAGCAGCTTGGGTAGCTCCTACGAGCAGTACTTC. Translated: CASSLGSSYEQYF.

The chain is built from TRBV28 and TRBJ1-3, with TRBD1 as a possible D gene (6 bases). V was cut by 6 bases and J by 0 bases, with 9 bases left in between. Germline assignment: CDR1 MDHEN and CDR2 SYDVKM. The CDR3 sequence is 14 residues long. CDR3 sequence (DNA): TGTGCCAGCAGGCAGGGGAGCTCTGGAAACACCATATATTTT. Translation: CASRQGSSGNTIYF.

The rearrangement uses TRBV7-2 and TRBJ1-5; D is ambiguous. The CDR3 consists of 15 residues. Trimming took off 3 bases at V and 3 bases at J, with 12 bases between the two ends. From germline, CDR1 is SGHTA and CDR2 FQGNSA. In nucleotides, the CDR3 is TGTGCCAGCAGCTTGAGTCAGGCCTACAATCAGCCCCAGCATTTT. Amino acid sequence: CASSLSQAYNQPQHF. Full variable domain (rest looked up from reference TRBV7-2 and TRBJ1-5): GAGVSQSPSNKVTEKGKDVELRCDPISGHTALYWYRQSLGQGLEFLIYFQGNSAPDKSGLPSDRFSAERTGGSVSTLTIQRTQQEDSAVYLCASSLSQAYNQPQHFGDGTRLSIL.

The V call is TRBV19, the J call TRBJ1-1; the D is unclear. Per germline, CDR1 LNHDA and CDR2 SQIVND (reference sequence). Trimming shortened V by 2 bases and J by 2 bases, and 6 bases separated the two germline ends. The CDR3 consists of 13 residues. CDR3 protein: CASSISLNTEAFF. As DNA, the CDR3 is TGTGCCAGTAGTATAAGCCTCAACACTGAAGCTTTCTTT.

This clone was counted once. The chain recombines TRBV6-6 with TRBJ2-7; D not resolved. The V end was cut by 5 bases, the J end by 0 bases, with 17 bases between. The CDR3 is made up of 16 amino acids. Germline assignment: CDR1 MNHNY and CDR2 SVGAGI (reference sequence). The CDR3 spells CASSPVAAFNSYEQYF. The CDR3 nucleotides are TGTGCCAGCAGTCCTGTGGCCGCTTTTAACTCCTACGAGCAGTACTTC.

The chain is built from TRBV5-1 and TRBJ2-2; D not certain. V dropped 1 base and J dropped 6 bases, with 10 bases sitting between them. This CDR3 contains 14 residues. CDR1 is SGHRS, CDR2 YFSETQ, per germline. The CDR3 DNA reads TGCGCCAGCAGCTTGAGGCCGGTAGCCGGGGAGCTGTTTTTT. This sequence encodes CASSLRPVAGELFF.

The rearrangement uses TRBV25-1 and TRBJ2-7, with a weak D call TRBD2 (6 bases). Looked up from germline, CDR1 is MGHDK and CDR2 is SYGVNS. The length of the CDR3 is 16 residues. The ends were cut back, 1 base at V and 3 bases at J, with 16 bases in the middle. CDR3 DNA: TGTGCCAGCAGTGAATTTGTAGGGACTGATATCTACGAGCAGTACTTC. Translation: CASSEFVGTDIYEQYF.

This clone has more than one count but fewer than ten. The CDR3 here is CASSPVVRSNQPQHF. The CDR3 DNA reads TGTGCCAGCAGTCCAGTCGTCAGGAGCAATCAGCCCCAGCATTTT. This sequence joins TRBV27 and TRBJ1-5; D ambiguous. With 5 bases removed from V and 1 base from J, the gap between germline ends came to 12 bases. Germline CDR1 is MNHEY and CDR2 is SMNVEV (reference sequence). The CDR3 is 15 amino acids.

This chain connects TRBV29-1 to TRBJ2-5, with 10 bases matching TRBD1. V shed 7 bases and J 5 bases; nucleotides not matched to a gene: 7. Germline CDR1 is SQVTM and CDR2 is ANQGSEA. The CDR3 covers 13 residues. For the CDR3, the DNA is TGCAGCGGCAGACAGGGGGCTGGGGAGACCCAGTACTTC. This translates into CSGRQGAGETQYF.

This clone has only one observation. The chain couples TRBV9 to TRBJ1-5; 7 nucleotides line up with TRBD1. Germline V gene lookup returns CDR1 SGDLS and CDR2 YYNGEE. V was clipped by 0 bases and J by 6 bases; unmatched bases: 6. The length of the CDR3 is 15 residues. The CDR3 DNA is TGTGCCAGCAGCGTAGAGCCAGGGGGAGGTCAGCCCCAGCATTTT. Its protein product is CASSVEPGGGQPQHF.